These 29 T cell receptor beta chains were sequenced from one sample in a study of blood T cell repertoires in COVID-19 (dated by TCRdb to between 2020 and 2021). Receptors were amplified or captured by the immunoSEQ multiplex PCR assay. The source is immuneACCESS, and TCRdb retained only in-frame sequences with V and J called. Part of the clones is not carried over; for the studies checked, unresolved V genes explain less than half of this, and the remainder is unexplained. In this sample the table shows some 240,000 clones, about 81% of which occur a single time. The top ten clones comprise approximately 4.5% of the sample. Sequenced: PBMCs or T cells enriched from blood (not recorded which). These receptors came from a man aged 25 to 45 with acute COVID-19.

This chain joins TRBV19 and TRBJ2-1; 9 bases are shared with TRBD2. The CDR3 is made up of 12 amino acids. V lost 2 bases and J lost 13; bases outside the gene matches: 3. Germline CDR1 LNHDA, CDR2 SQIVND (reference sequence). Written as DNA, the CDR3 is TGTGCCAGTAGTATACCGGGACTAGCACAGTTCTTC. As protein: CASSIPGLAQFF.

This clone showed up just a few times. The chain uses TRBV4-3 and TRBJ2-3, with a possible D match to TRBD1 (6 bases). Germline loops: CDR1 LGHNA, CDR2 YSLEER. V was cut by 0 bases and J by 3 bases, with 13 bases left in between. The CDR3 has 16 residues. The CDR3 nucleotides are TGCGCCAGCAGCCAAGATTCTCGAACAGGGACAGATACGCAGTATTTT. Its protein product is CASSQDSRTGTDTQYF.

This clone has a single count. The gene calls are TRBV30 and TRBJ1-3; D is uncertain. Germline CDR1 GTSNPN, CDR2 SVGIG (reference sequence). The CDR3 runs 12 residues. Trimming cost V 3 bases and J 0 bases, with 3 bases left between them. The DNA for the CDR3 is TGTGCCTGGAGCGGCTCTGGAAACACCATATATTTT. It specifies CAWSGSGNTIYF.

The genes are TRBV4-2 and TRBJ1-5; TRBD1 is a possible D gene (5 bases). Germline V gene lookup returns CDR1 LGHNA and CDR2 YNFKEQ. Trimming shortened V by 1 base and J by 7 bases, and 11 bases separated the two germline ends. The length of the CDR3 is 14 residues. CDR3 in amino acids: CASSQAGGDQPQHF. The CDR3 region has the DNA TGTGCCAGCAGCCAAGCGGGGGGGGACCAGCCCCAGCATTTT.

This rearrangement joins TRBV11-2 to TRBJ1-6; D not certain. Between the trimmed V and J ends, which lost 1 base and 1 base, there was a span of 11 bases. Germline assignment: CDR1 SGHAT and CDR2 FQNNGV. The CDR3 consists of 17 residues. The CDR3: CASSLVVVPSYNSPLHF. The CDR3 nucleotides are TGTGCCAGCAGCTTAGTAGTAGTGCCTTCCTATAATTCACCCCTCCACTTT.

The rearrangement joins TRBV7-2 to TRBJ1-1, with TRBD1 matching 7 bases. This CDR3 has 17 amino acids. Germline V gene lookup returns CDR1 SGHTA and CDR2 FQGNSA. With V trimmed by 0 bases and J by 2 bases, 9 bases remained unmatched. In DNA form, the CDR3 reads TGTGCCAGCAGCTTAGCGTTCAGGGGGGTAATCAACACTGAAGCTTTCTTT. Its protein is CASSLAFRGVINTEAFF. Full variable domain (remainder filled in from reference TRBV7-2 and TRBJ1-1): GAGVSQSPSNKVTEKGKDVELRCDPISGHTALYWYRQSLGQGLEFLIYFQGNSAPDKSGLPSDRFSAERTGGSVSTLTIQRTQQEDSAVYLCASSLAFRGVINTEAFFGQGTRLTVV.

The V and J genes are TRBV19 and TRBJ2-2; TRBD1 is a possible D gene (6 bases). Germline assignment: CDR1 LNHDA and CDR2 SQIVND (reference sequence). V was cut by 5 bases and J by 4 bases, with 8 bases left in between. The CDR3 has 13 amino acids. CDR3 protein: CASSVQGTGELFF. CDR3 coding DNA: TGTGCCAGTAGTGTACAGGGCACCGGGGAGCTGTTTTTT.

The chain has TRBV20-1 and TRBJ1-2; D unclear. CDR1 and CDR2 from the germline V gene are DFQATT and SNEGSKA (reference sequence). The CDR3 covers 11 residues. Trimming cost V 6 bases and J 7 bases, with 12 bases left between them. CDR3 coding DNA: TGCAGTGCCGCGGCATCTCTTGGCTACACCTTC. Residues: CSAAASLGYTF.

DNA of the CDR3: TGTGCCAGTAACCGCGACAGGGGTAATTCACCCCTCCACTTT. This codes for CASNRDRGNSPLHF. The rearrangement uses TRBV6-5 and TRBJ1-6; TRBD1 aligns across 8 bases. CDR3 size: 14 residues. Per germline, CDR1 MNHEY and CDR2 SVGAGI. The V gene end was trimmed by 9 bases and the J gene end by 6 bases; junction bases not matched to a gene: 7.

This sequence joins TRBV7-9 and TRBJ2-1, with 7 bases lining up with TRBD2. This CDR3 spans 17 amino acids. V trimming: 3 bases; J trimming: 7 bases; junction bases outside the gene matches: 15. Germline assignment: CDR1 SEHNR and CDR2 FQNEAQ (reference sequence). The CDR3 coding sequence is TGTGCCAGCAGCTTGAGTCGGGCGGGAGTTCCGTGGAATGAGCAGTTCTTC. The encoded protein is CASSLSRAGVPWNEQFF.

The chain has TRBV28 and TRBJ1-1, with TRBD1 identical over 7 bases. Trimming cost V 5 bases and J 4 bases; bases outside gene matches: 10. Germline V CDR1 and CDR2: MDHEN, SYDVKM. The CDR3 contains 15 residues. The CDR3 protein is CASSPSRQGGTEAFF. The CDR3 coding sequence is TGTGCCAGCAGTCCTTCCCGACAGGGAGGCACTGAAGCTTTCTTT.

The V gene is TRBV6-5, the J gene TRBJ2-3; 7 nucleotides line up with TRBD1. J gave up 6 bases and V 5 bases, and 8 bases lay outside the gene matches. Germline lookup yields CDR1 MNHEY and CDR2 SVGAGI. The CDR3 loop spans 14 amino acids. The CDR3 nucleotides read TGTGCCAGCAGTCGCGACAGGGCTAGGGATACGCAGTATTTT. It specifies CASSRDRARDTQYF.

The CDR3 DNA is TGTGCCAGCAGCTTAGTTGCAGGGGGCCATCAGCCCCAGCATTTT. It codes for CASSLVAGGHQPQHF. The V and J genes are TRBV7-8 and TRBJ1-5; 8 positions agree with TRBD1. Germline V gene sequence: CDR1 SGHVS, CDR2 FQNEAQ. The V segment lost 1 base and the J segment 5 bases; nucleotides outside the gene matches: 4. This CDR3 is built from 15 residues.

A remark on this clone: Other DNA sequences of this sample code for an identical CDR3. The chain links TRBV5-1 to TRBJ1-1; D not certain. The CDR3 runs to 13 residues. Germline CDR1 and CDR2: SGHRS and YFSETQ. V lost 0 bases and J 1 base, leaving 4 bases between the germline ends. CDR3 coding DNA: TGCGCCAGCAGCTTGGGCAGGAACACTGAAGCTTTCTTT. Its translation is CASSLGRNTEAFF.

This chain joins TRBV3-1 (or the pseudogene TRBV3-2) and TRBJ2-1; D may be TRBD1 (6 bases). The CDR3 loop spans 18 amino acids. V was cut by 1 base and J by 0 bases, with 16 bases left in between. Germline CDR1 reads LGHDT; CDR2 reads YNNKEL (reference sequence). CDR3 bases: TGTGCCAGCAGCCAAGGTCTGAGCAGGGGTTTCTCCTACAATGAGCAGTTCTTC. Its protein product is CASSQGLSRGFSYNEQFF.

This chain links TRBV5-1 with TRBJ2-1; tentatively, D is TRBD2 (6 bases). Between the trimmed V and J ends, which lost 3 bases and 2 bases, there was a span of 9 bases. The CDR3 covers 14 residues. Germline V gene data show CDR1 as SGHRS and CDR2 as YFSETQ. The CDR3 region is CASSSEGPYNEQFF. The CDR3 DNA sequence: TGCGCCAGCAGCTCGGAGGGTCCCTACAATGAGCAGTTCTTC. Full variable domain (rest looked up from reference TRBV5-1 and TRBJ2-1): KAGVTQTPRYLIKTRGQQVTLSCSPISGHRSVSWYQQTPGQGLQFLFEYFSETQRNKGNFPGRFSGRQFSNSRSEMNVSTLELGDSALYLCASSSEGPYNEQFFGPGTRLTVL.

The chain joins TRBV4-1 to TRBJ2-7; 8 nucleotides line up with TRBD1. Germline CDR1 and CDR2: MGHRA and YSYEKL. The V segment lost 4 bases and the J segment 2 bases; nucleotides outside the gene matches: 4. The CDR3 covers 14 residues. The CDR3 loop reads CASSPPRGPYEQYV. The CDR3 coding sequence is TGCGCCAGCAGCCCCCCCAGGGGGCCCTACGAGCAGTACGTC.

CDR3 loop: CASRAAAGVDEQFF. CDR3 nucleotides: TGTGCCAGCAGGGCGGCAGCGGGTGTCGATGAGCAGTTCTTC. This chain connects TRBV11-3 to TRBJ2-1; D might be TRBD2 (6 bases). The CDR3 loop spans 14 amino acids. Trimming removed 6 bases from V and 8 bases from J, with 17 bases in between. Germline V gene lookup returns CDR1 SGHNT and CDR2 YENEEA.

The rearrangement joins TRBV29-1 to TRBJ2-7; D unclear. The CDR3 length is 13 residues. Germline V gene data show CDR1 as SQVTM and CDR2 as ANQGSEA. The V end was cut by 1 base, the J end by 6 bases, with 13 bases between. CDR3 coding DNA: TGCAGCGTTGAAGCCCGTCCCCCTTCCGAGCAGTACGTC. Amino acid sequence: CSVEARPPSEQYV.

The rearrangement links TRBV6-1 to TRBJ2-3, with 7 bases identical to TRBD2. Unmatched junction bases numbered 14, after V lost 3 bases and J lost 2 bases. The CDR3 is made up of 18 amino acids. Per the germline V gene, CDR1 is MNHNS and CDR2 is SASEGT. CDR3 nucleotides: TGTGCCAGCAGTGACCCGCCGGGGACGGGGGGAAACACAGATACGCAGTATTTT. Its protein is CASSDPPGTGGNTDTQYF.

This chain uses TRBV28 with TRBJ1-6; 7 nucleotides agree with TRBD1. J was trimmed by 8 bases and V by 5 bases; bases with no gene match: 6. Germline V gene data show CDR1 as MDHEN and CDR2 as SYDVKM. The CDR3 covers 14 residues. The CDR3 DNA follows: TGTGCCAGCAGTCAACAGGGGTATGATTCACCCCTCCACTTT. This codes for CASSQQGYDSPLHF.

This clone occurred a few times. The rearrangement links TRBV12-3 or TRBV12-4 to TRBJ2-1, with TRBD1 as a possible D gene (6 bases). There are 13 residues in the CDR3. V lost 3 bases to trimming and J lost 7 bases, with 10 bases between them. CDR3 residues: CASSLTGGNEQFF. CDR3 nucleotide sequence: TGTGCCAGCAGTTTGACAGGCGGGAATGAGCAGTTCTTC.

CDR3 DNA: TGTGCCAGCAGTTTTGGGAGCTCCTATAATTCACCCCTCCACTTT. The encoded protein is CASSFGSSYNSPLHF. V is TRBV28 and J is TRBJ1-6; D remains ambiguous. Trimming removed 3 bases at V and 0 bases at J, with 6 bases between. Germline values: CDR1 MDHEN, CDR2 SYDVKM. The CDR3 sequence is 15 residues long.

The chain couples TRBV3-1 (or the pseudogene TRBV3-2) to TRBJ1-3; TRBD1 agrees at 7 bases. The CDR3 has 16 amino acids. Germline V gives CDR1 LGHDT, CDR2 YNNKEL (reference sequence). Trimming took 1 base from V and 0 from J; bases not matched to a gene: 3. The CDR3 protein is CASSQGQGVSGNTIYF. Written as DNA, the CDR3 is TGTGCCAGCAGCCAAGGGCAGGGGGTCTCTGGAAACACCATATATTTT.

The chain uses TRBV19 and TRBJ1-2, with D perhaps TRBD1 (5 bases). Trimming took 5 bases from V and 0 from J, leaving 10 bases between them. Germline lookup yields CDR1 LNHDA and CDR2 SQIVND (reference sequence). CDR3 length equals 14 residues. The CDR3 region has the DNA TGTGCCAGTAGTGAACAGGTGGCTAACTATGGCTACACCTTC. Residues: CASSEQVANYGYTF.

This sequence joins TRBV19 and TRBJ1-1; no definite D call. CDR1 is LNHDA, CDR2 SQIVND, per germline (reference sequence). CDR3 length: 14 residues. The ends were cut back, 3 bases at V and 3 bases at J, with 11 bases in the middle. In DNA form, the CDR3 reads TGTGCCAGTAGTATCGTTAGCGGGGACACTGAAGCTTTCTTT. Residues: CASSIVSGDTEAFF.

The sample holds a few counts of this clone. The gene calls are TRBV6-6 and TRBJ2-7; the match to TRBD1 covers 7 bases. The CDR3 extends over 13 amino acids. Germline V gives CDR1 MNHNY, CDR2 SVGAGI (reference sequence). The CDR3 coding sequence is TGTGCCAGCAGTTCCGACAGGGTGGACGAGCAGTTCGTC. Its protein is CASSSDRVDEQFV.

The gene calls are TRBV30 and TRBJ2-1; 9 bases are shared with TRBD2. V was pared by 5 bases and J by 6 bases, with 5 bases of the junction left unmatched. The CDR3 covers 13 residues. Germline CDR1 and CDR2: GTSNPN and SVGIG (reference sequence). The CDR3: CAWSQTSGNEQFF. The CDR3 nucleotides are TGTGCCTGGTCCCAGACTAGCGGCAATGAGCAGTTCTTC. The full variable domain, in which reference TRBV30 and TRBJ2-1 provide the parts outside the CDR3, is SQTIHQWPATLVQPVGSPLSLECTVEGTSNPNLYWYRQAAGRGLQLLFYSVGIGQISSEVPQNLSASRPQDRQFILSSKKLLLSDSGFYLCAWSQTSGNEQFFGPGTRLTVL.

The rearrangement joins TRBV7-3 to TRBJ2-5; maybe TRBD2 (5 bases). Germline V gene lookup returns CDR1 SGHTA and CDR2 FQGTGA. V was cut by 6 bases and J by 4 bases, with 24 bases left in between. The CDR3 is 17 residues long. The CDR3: CASSQHRGGGAGETQYF. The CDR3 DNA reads TGTGCCAGCAGTCAACATCGAGGAGGCGGCGCTGGAGAGACCCAGTACTTC.